Following are 6 T cell receptor beta chains from one sample sequenced in a study of regulatory T cells in long-lasting Graves disease. Building the TCR beta libraries relied on iRepertoire HTBI primers, and CDR3 regions underwent Arm-PCR. TCRdb ran MiXCR on the multiplex PCR reads and lists one entry per CDR3 protein. This table holds 440,000 or so distinct CDR3 sequences, 16% found once. Time point in this sample: newly diagnosed GD, antithyroid drugs for less than 3 months. Extracted PBMC RNA gave rise to the TCR library. This same sample was also taken into another study, of T cells in Graves' hyperthyroidism and ophthalmopathy.

This specimen consisted of peripheral blood mononuclear cells (PBMCs), obtained at new diagnosis, from a patient treated with antithyroid drugs. These receptors were obtained from a woman in her twenties or thirties with Graves disease.

On this clonotype: Germline and junction disagree at one end, which may indicate a read error. V gene TRBV6-1 combines with J gene TRBJ1-3; D possibly corresponds to TRBD1 (5 bases). CDR1 and CDR2 (germline): MNHNS, SASEGT. The CDR3 has 15 residues. The CDR3 nucleotides read TGTGCCAGCAACAAGGCGGGGACCTCTGGAGACACCATATATTTT. Amino acid sequence: CASNKAGTSGDTIYF.

This clonotype was found many times. In nucleotides, the CDR3 is TGTGCCAGCAGCCAATGGGACAGGGGCCTATCCTACGAGCAGTACTTC. Translating gives CASSQWDRGLSYEQYF. The V gene is TRBV3-1, the J gene TRBJ2-7, with TRBD1 identical over 10 bases. CDR1 LGHDT and CDR2 YNNKEL come from the germline V gene (reference sequence). The CDR3 has 16 residues. The V segment lost 2 bases and the J segment 1 base; nucleotides outside the gene matches: 5.

The CDR3 DNA sequence: TGTGCCACCAGCTCTCGACAGTCCAATCAGCCCCAGCATTTT. Translated, it gives CATSSRQSNQPQHF. This chain links TRBV15 with TRBJ1-5, with D possibly matching TRBD1 (5 bases). The CDR3 length is 14 residues. V was trimmed by 5 bases and J by 3 bases, leaving 11 bases between them. Germline CDR1 reads LNHNV; CDR2 reads YYDKDF (reference sequence).

The table lists this clonotype with many counts. The J gene is TRBJ1-1, the V gene TRBV12-3 or TRBV12-4; 8 bases map to TRBD1. With 3 bases clipped from V and 1 base from J, the junction kept 1 base outside the gene matches. There are 14 residues in the CDR3. The CDR3 reads CASSFGTGNTEAFF. In nucleotides, the CDR3 is TGTGCCAGCAGTTTCGGGACAGGGAACACTGAAGCTTTCTTT.

The rearrangement links TRBV9 to TRBJ2-3; 11 bases are a match to TRBD2. The germline V gene has CDR1 SGDLS and CDR2 YYNGEE. The V gene end was trimmed by 6 bases and the J gene end by 2 bases; junction bases not matched to a gene: 5. CDR3 length: 15 amino acids. In DNA, the CDR3 is TGTGCCAGCACCCCTAGCGGGAGGAACACAGATACGCAGTATTTT. It yields the protein CASTPSGRNTDTQYF.

This clonotype has ten or more counts. The chain uses TRBV28 and TRBJ2-7; 12 bases map to TRBD2. The CDR3 has 18 amino acids. J lost 4 bases, V lost 5 bases, and 15 bases had no gene match. Germline V gene sequence: CDR1 MDHEN, CDR2 SYDVKM. The CDR3 DNA sequence: TGTGCCAGCAGTGCGGGACAGGTTACTAGCGGGAGGATGTACGAGCAGTACTTC. Translated: CASSAGQVTSGRMYEQYF. The complete variable domain, with remaining parts taken from reference TRBV28 and TRBJ2-7, reads DVKVTQSSRYLVKRTGEKVFLECVQDMDHENMFWYRQDPGLGLRLIYFSYDVKMKEKGDIPEGYSVSREKKERFSLILESASTNQTSMYLCASSAGQVTSGRMYEQYFGPGTRLTVT.